The clone carrying this T cell receptor beta chain was observed a few times. Antigen unknown. The data stem from a study of T cell repertoires in cytomegalovirus infection. Background on the study: CMV infection plus the matching HLA type was flagged by public TCR beta signatures.

TCRdb reanalysed the reads using MiXCR and keeps one entry per CDR3 protein. The table lists under 200,000 distinct CDR3 sequences, roughly 17% of them singletons. Germline V gene lookup returns CDR1 SEHNR and CDR2 FQNEAQ (reference sequence). Trimming pared 5 bases from V and 6 bases from J, leaving 8 bases between. The CDR3 is 12 amino acids. Regarding the study as a whole: The ex vivo response was dominated by HLA-C-restricted CMV-specific TCR beta clonotypes. Summed frequency of shared TCR beta families picked out CMV carriers who also had the relevant HLA.

This receptor was identified in a human donor in good health (CMV status not recorded). Some clones in this sample may be carry-over from other donors' samples. The chain recombines TRBV7-9 with TRBJ1-5; D is ambiguous. Material for sequencing was CD8+ T cells from PBMCs. CDR3 region: CASSRPRQPQHF. The CDR3 coding sequence is TGTGCCAGCAGCCGGCCCCGTCAGCCCCAGCATTTT.